The 14 T cell receptor beta chains presented below share a single source sample, sequenced in a study of OX40 agonist ivuxolimab in advanced cancers. The library was produced with the immunoSEQ multiplex PCR assay. What TCRdb holds here is the immuneACCESS table cut down to in-frame rearrangements. Part of the clones is not present; checked against another copy, under half of the missing clones reflect an unresolved V gene, and the others are unexplained. The table for this sample lists around 92,000 clones; around 84% of them were counted only once. The ten top clones hold 2.5% to 3% of the sample. The sample was CD4+ or CD8+ T cells sorted from blood, taken in a trial of the OX40 agonist ivuxolimab. The receptors were gathered from an adult with an advanced solid tumor such as melanoma, head and neck, liver or kidney cancer.

The genes are TRBV12-5 and TRBJ2-3; 9 bases match TRBD1. The CDR3 spans 17 residues. J was trimmed by 6 bases and V by 5 bases; bases with no gene match: 15. Germline V lookup: CDR1 LGHNT, CDR2 FRNRAP. The CDR3: CASGQQRTGAAGDTQYF. The CDR3 DNA reads as TGTGCTAGTGGTCAACAAAGGACAGGGGCCGCGGGGGATACGCAGTATTTT.

This sequence joins TRBV19 and TRBJ1-3; D gene unclear. Germline CDR1 reads LNHDA; CDR2 reads SQIVND (reference sequence). V was shortened by 8 bases and J by 7 bases, with 9 bases between the two germline ends. The CDR3 is 11 residues long. The CDR3 DNA sequence: TGTGCCAGTCCCGGTTGGAACACCATATATTTT. It is translated as CASPGWNTIYF. The full variable domain, with the rest looked up from reference TRBV19 and TRBJ1-3, is DGGITQSPKYLFRKEGQNVTLSCEQNLNHDAMYWYRQDPGQGLRLIYYSQIVNDFQKGDIAEGYSVSREKKESFPLTVTSAQKNPTAFYLCASPGWNTIYFGEGSWLTVV.

This clone was seen a few times. The V and J genes are TRBV19 and TRBJ1-5; D ambiguous. The V end was cut by 9 bases, the J end by 1 base, with 13 bases between. Germline lookup yields CDR1 LNHDA and CDR2 SQIVND (reference sequence). The CDR3 is 14 amino acids. CDR3: CASDLATSNQPQHF. Here the CDR3 DNA reads TGTGCCAGCGACTTGGCCACGAGCAATCAGCCCCAGCATTTT.

The chain is built from TRBV7-9 and TRBJ1-1; D is unclear. The CDR3 totals 12 residues. Germline values: CDR1 SEHNR, CDR2 FQNEAQ (reference sequence). Trimming removed 5 bases from V and 7 bases from J, with 11 bases in between. CDR3 nucleotide sequence: TGTGCCAGCAGCCGGAGCGATAGTGAAGCTTTCTTT. Residues: CASSRSDSEAFF.

The rearrangement uses TRBV29-1 and TRBJ2-2, with TRBD1 as a possible D gene (5 bases). Trimming removed 7 bases at V and 0 bases at J, with 9 bases between. The CDR3 covers 13 residues. CDR1 SQVTM and CDR2 ANQGSEA come from the germline V gene. The CDR3 nucleotides are TGCAGCGCGACAGATTCGAACACCGGGGAGCTGTTTTTT. Protein sequence: CSATDSNTGELFF.

The chain's CDR3 is CASSPPTDQETQYF. In DNA form, the CDR3 reads TGTGCCAGCTCACCGCCGACAGACCAAGAGACCCAGTACTTC. The chain recombines TRBV18 with TRBJ2-5; perhaps TRBD1 as D (5 bases). The CDR3 is 14 amino acids. Germline CDR1 reads KGHSH; CDR2 reads LQKENI. V was clipped by 3 bases and J by 0 bases, with 8 bases between them.

The chain joins TRBV29-1 to TRBJ2-5; TRBD1 matches at 7 bases. This CDR3 has 14 residues. The V and J ends lost 0 bases and 3 bases, in that order; junction bases with no gene match: 4. Germline V lookup: CDR1 SQVTM, CDR2 ANQGSEA. The CDR3 sequence is CSVEDGDSKETQYF. The CDR3 DNA reads TGCAGCGTTGAAGACGGGGACAGTAAAGAGACCCAGTACTTC.

This clone was found once. The chain employs TRBV27 and TRBJ2-3, with D uncertain. From germline, CDR1 is MNHEY and CDR2 SMNVEV (reference sequence). The V gene lost 3 bases and the J gene lost 5 bases, with 15 bases spanning the gap. The CDR3 has 15 amino acids. The CDR3 DNA is TGTGCCAGCAGTTTCGGATTGCGCGTGCGAGATACGCAGTATTTT. Its protein is CASSFGLRVRDTQYF.

The V gene is TRBV7-3, the J gene TRBJ2-2; D ambiguous. The CDR3 spans 16 residues. CDR1 is SGHTA and CDR2 is FQGTGA in the germline V gene. Trimming took off 5 bases at V and 5 bases at J, with 18 bases between the two ends. The CDR3 nucleotides are TGTGCCAGCAGCCCCCCCGGCATTCGTGAAACCGGGGAGCTGTTTTTT. This gives the protein CASSPPGIRETGELFF.

The V gene is TRBV30, the J gene TRBJ1-6; a weak D match, TRBD1 (6 bases). CDR1 is GTSNPN, CDR2 SVGIG, per germline (reference sequence). There are 15 residues in the CDR3. V lost 1 base and J lost 4, with 11 bases in between. The CDR3, as DNA: TGTGCCTGGAGTGGCCGGACAGCGTATAATTCACCCCTCCACTTT. It codes for CAWSGRTAYNSPLHF.

For the CDR3, the DNA is TGCAGCGTTGCGGGGGAAGGGAGAGGCTACACCTTC. Translating gives CSVAGEGRGYTF. The V and J genes are TRBV29-1 and TRBJ1-2, with D perhaps matching TRBD1 (5 bases). Per the germline V gene, CDR1 is SQVTM and CDR2 is ANQGSEA. Deletions cut 4 bases from V and 8 bases from J, with 14 bases between. This CDR3 region has 12 residues.

The table lists this clone with a count of one. This chain's CDR3 is CASSSSRAAGELFF. CDR3 bases: TGTGCCAGCAGCAGCAGTAGGGCGGCCGGGGAGCTGTTTTTT. The rearrangement uses TRBV7-9 and TRBJ2-2; no clear D. This CDR3 is 14 amino acids long. V lost 5 bases and J 6 bases, leaving 13 bases between the germline ends. Germline CDR1 is SEHNR and CDR2 is FQNEAQ (reference sequence).

The chain employs TRBV6-5 and TRBJ1-5; D possibly corresponds to TRBD1 (6 bases). Trimming took 4 bases from V and 10 from J, leaving 14 bases between them. The CDR3 consists of 13 residues. CDR1 MNHEY and CDR2 SVGAGI come from the germline V gene. CDR3 sequence: CASSSLQGTPQHF. The CDR3 bases are TGTGCCAGCAGTTCCCTACAGGGAACCCCCCAGCATTTT.

This chain links TRBV27 with TRBJ2-3, with D maybe TRBD2 (7 bases). Per germline, CDR1 MNHEY and CDR2 SMNVEV (reference sequence). V shed 2 bases and J shed 2 bases, with 11 bases lying between them. This CDR3 has 15 residues. The CDR3 coding sequence is TGTGCCAGCAGTTTACGGGGGGCCATCACAGATACGCAGTATTTT. Translating gives CASSLRGAITDTQYF.